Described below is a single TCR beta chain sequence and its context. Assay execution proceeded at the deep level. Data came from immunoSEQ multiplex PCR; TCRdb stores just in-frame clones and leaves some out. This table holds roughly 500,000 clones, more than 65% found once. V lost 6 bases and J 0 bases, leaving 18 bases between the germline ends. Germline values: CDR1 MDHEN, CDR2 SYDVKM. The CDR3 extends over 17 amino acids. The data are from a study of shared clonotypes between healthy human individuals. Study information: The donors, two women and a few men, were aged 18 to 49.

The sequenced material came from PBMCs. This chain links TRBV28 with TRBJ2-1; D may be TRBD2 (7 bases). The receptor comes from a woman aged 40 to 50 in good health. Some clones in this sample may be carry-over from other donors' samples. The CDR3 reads CASRGGGTPSSYNEQFF. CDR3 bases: TGTGCCAGCAGGGGAGGGGGAACCCCGAGCTCCTACAATGAGCAGTTCTTC. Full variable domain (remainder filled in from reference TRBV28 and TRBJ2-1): DVKVTQSSRYLVKRTGEKVFLECVQDMDHENMFWYRQDPGLGLRLIYFSYDVKMKEKGDIPEGYSVSREKKERFSLILESASTNQTSMYLCASRGGGTPSSYNEQFFGPGTRLTVL.